This T cell receptor beta chain was sequenced for a study of type 1 and type 2 diabetes patients. At the level of the study: Across the study, 15 million to 20 million paired-end reads were produced.

There are 18 residues in the CDR3. The V gene's germline CDR1 is SGHNT and CDR2 YYREEE (reference sequence). Unmatched junction bases numbered 12, after V lost 3 bases and J lost 3 bases. The PCR template was genomic DNA. The TCR beta CDR3 region was amplified using 30 forward and 13 reverse primers. One entry per CDR3 protein results from TCRdb running MiXCR on the multiplex PCR reads. The table has 250,000 or so distinct CDR3 sequences, more than 45% seen once. All diabetic donors were classified as either type 1 or type 2 diabetes. Donors had no other autoimmune disease or infection in four weeks. The chain uses TRBV5-4 and TRBJ2-7; 13 nucleotides align to TRBD2. Specimen: peripheral blood mononuclear cells (PBMCs). The sequence was obtained from a man aged 18 to 29 with type 2 diabetes. The DNA of the CDR3 is TGTGCCAGCAGCTGGCCCACCGGGACTAGCGGGGTTGGCTACGAGCAGTACTTC. It codes for CASSWPTGTSGVGYEQYF.